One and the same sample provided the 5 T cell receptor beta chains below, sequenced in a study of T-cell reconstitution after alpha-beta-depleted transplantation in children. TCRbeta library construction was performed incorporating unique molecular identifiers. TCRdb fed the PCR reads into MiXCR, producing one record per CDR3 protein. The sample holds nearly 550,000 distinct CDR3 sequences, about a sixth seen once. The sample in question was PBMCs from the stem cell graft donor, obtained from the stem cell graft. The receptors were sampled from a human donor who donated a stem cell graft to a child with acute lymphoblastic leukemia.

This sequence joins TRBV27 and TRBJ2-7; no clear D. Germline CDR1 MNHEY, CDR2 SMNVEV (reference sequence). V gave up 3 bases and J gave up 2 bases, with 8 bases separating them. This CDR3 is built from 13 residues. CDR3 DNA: TGTGCCAGCAGTTTTGGCAAGACCTACGAGCAGTACTTC. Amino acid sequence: CASSFGKTYEQYF.

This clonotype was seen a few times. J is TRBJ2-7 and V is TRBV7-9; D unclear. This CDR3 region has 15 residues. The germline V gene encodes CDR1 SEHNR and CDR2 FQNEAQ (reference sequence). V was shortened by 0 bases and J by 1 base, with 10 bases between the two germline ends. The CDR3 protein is CASSLAVQPSYEQYF. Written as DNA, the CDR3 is TGTGCCAGCAGCTTAGCGGTACAGCCTTCCTACGAGCAGTACTTC.

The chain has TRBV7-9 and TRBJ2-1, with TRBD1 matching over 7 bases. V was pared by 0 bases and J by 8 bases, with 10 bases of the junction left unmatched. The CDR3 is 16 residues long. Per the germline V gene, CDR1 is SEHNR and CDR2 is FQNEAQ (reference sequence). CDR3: CASSLAPRQGSHEQFF. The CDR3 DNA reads TGTGCCAGCAGCTTAGCGCCCCGACAGGGAAGCCATGAGCAGTTCTTC.

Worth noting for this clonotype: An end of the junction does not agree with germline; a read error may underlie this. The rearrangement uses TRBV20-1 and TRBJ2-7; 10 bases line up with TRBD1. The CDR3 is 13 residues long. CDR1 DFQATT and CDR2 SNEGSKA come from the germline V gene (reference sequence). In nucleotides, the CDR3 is TGCAGTGCAAAGGGACAGGGGAGCTACGAGCAGCACTTC. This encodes CSAKGQGSYEQHF.

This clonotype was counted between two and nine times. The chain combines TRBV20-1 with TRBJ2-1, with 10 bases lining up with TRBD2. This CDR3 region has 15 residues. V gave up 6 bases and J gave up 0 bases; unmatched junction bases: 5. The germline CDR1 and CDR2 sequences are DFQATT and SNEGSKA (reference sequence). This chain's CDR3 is CSAWTSGSSYNEQFF. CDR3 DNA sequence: TGCAGTGCCTGGACTAGCGGTAGCTCCTACAATGAGCAGTTCTTC.